What follows is one T cell receptor beta chain and its context. No antigen is known for it. This sample is part of a study of shared clonotypes between healthy human individuals. Using immunoSEQ multiplex PCR, the repertoire was profiled, and TCRdb retains in-frame clones only, with some absent. The repertoire holds 2 million to 2.5 million clones, with 92% as singletons. This CDR3 contains 11 residues. V lost 1 base and J 7 bases, leaving 4 bases between the germline ends. CDR1 is MNHNY and CDR2 is SVGAGI in the germline V gene (reference sequence). The study, taken as a whole, reports: Shared across a few donors were roughly 5.3% of the naive CD4 clonotypes. What limited the represented genetic and exposure-history diversity was the small number of donors.

The chain joins TRBV6-6 to TRBJ1-1; D uncertain. The receptor comes from a man between 18 and 29 years old in good health. Some clones in this sample may be carry-over from other donors' samples. The sequenced sample was naive CD4+ T cells from PBMCs. Subset denoted: CD45RA+ positively selected. The chain's CDR3 is CASSYWNEAFF. The CDR3 DNA reads TGTGCCAGCAGTTACTGGAATGAAGCTTTCTTT.